Included here is one T cell receptor beta chain sequence, with context. These data are taken from a study of blood T cell repertoires in COVID-19. Study-level information: Collection of acute and convalescent COVID-19 samples took place in the United States, Italy and Spain. Sample material is recorded as cDNA or gDNA derived from T cells, B-cell-depleted T cells, or PBMCs.

Germline CDR1 is WSHSY and CDR2 is SAAADI. V gave up 6 bases and J gave up 6 bases; unmatched junction bases: 7. This CDR3 has 13 residues. Enrollment of patients from Seattle took place during active infection, with longitudinal follow-up. Clones were sequenced by immunoSEQ multiplex PCR, and TCRdb holds only the in-frame ones, with some missing. The sample consists of roughly 200,000 clones, 83% of them appearing once. The sequencing input was peripheral blood. The sequence came from a woman in her thirties with COVID-19, enrolled during active disease. The rearrangement joins TRBV10-2 to TRBJ2-7; 8 bases line up with TRBD1. In DNA form, the CDR3 reads TGCGCCAGCAGGGGGCAGGGGGCGTCCGAGCAGTACTTC. This codes for CASRGQGASEQYF.